The rows below give T cell receptor beta chains drawn from one sample of a study of a mutant IDH1 vaccine in newly diagnosed glioma. Their antigens are not known. Method: immunoSEQ multiplex PCR; TCRdb's copy keeps in-frame clones and lacks some. The table has 30,000 to 40,000 clones, about four fifths seen once. The material was PBMCs, obtained from a glioma patient whose treatment included an IDH1 peptide vaccine. The source is a woman younger than 30 with glioma. CDR3s include the opening cysteine and the closing phenylalanine or tryptophan. The D gene is left open where the match is weak. Clone size is not always given. Where it is, it says once, few, many or a class for expanded clones.

CDR3 length: 12; D gene: -; J gene: TRBJ1-5; clone size: once; V gene: TRBV12-5; CDR3 DNA: TGTGCTAGTGGTTCCGGTACGGCGGCCCAGCATTTT; CDR3 protein: CASGSGTAAQHF
CDR3 length: 15; D gene: -; J gene: TRBJ2-1; clone size: -; V gene: TRBV29-1; CDR3 DNA: TGCAGCGTTGCATTGGCGTCGAGCTCCTACAATGAGCAGTTCTTC; CDR3 protein: CSVALASSSYNEQFF
CDR3 length: 15; D gene: -; J gene: TRBJ2-3; clone size: -; V gene: TRBV9; CDR3 DNA: TGTGCCAGCAGCCCGCGGCAGGGGACCACAGATACGCAGTATTTT; CDR3 protein: CASSPRQGTTDTQYF
CDR3 length: 14; D gene: -; J gene: TRBJ2-7; clone size: -; V gene: TRBV6-1; CDR3 DNA: TGTGCCAGCAGTGAAAACCCCTCTATCGCTGAGCAGTACTTC; CDR3 protein: CASSENPSIAEQYF
CDR3 length: 16; D gene: -; J gene: TRBJ2-2; clone size: -; V gene: TRBV11-2; CDR3 DNA: TGTGCCAGCAGCTCGGTCTCCCCCACGAACACCGGGGAGCTGTTTTTT; CDR3 protein: CASSSVSPTNTGELFF
CDR3 length: 15; D gene: TRBD2; J gene: TRBJ2-1; clone size: -; V gene: TRBV5-1; CDR3 DNA: TGCGCCAGCAAAGAGGGCGGGGGACCCTACAATGAGCAGTTCTTC; CDR3 protein: CASKEGGGPYNEQFF
CDR3 length: 17; D gene: -; J gene: TRBJ1-1; clone size: -; V gene: TRBV5-8; CDR3 DNA: TGTGCCAGCAGCTTGCGGTTCTCAGGACGGATGAACACTGAAGCTTTCTTT; CDR3 protein: CASSLRFSGRMNTEAFF
CDR3 length: 12; D gene: -; J gene: TRBJ2-7; clone size: -; V gene: TRBV29-1; CDR3 DNA: TGCAGCGTTTTAGAGCTCTCCTACGAGCAGTACTTC; CDR3 protein: CSVLELSYEQYF
CDR3 length: 17; D gene: -; J gene: TRBJ1-2; clone size: -; V gene: TRBV19; CDR3 DNA: TGTGCCAGTAGTATCAGGGAAACAGGGACTAGACCGCATGGCTACACCTTC; CDR3 protein: CASSIRETGTRPHGYTF
CDR3 length: 16; D gene: TRBD1; J gene: TRBJ1-1; clone size: once; V gene: TRBV11-2; CDR3 DNA: TGTGCCAGCAGCTTAGCTTGGGGACAGGGTATGTCTGAAGCTTTCTTT; CDR3 protein: CASSLAWGQGMSEAFF
CDR3 length: 14; D gene: -; J gene: TRBJ1-2; clone size: -; V gene: TRBV18; CDR3 DNA: TGTGCCAGCTCACCACGGGGCAGGGACTATGGCTACACCTTC; CDR3 protein: CASSPRGRDYGYTF
CDR3 length: 16; D gene: TRBD1; J gene: TRBJ1-2; clone size: -; V gene: TRBV14; CDR3 DNA: TGTGCCAGCAGCCACGCGGGACAGGGGGATATGGATGGCTACACCTTC; CDR3 protein: CASSHAGQGDMDGYTF
CDR3 length: 13; D gene: TRBD1; J gene: TRBJ1-2; clone size: -; V gene: TRBV2; CDR3 DNA: TGTGCCAGCAGGGAGACAGGGACGGCTGGCTACACCTTC; CDR3 protein: CASRETGTAGYTF
CDR3 length: 13; D gene: -; J gene: TRBJ1-2; clone size: -; V gene: TRBV7-9; CDR3 DNA: TGTGCCAGCAGCTTAGCGACGGATTATGGCTACACCTTC; CDR3 protein: CASSLATDYGYTF
CDR3 length: 15; D gene: -; J gene: TRBJ2-2; clone size: -; V gene: TRBV25-1; CDR3 DNA: TGTGCCAGCAGGACCGAGTGGGGGGACACCGGGGAGCTGTTTTTT; CDR3 protein: CASRTEWGDTGELFF
CDR3 length: 15; D gene: -; J gene: TRBJ2-7; clone size: -; V gene: TRBV7-9; CDR3 DNA: TGTGCCAGCAGCTTACGGCACGCCGCTCAATACGAGCAGTACTTC; CDR3 protein: CASSLRHAAQYEQYF
CDR3 length: 12; D gene: TRBD1; J gene: TRBJ1-2; clone size: -; V gene: TRBV7-8; CDR3 DNA: TGTGCCAGCAGCTACCGGACAGGCGGCTACACCTTC; CDR3 protein: CASSYRTGGYTF
CDR3 length: 15; D gene: -; J gene: TRBJ1-5; clone size: -; V gene: TRBV7-2; CDR3 DNA: TGTGCCAGCAGCCCGCGGGGGGACGGACCTGAGCCCCAGCATTTT; CDR3 protein: CASSPRGDGPEPQHF
CDR3 length: 13; D gene: -; J gene: TRBJ2-5; clone size: once; V gene: TRBV5-1; CDR3 DNA: TGCGCCAGCAGCTTGGGTCGGGGCGAGACCCAGTACTTC; CDR3 protein: CASSLGRGETQYF
CDR3 length: 14; D gene: -; J gene: TRBJ1-1; clone size: -; V gene: TRBV28; CDR3 DNA: TGTGCCAGCAGTTTACAGGGGCTAAGGACTGAAGCTTTCTTT; CDR3 protein: CASSLQGLRTEAFF
CDR3 length: 14; D gene: -; J gene: TRBJ1-3; clone size: -; V gene: TRBV14; CDR3 DNA: TGTGCCAGCAGCCAAGAGGGAGCTGGAAACACCATATATTTT; CDR3 protein: CASSQEGAGNTIYF
CDR3 length: 12; D gene: -; J gene: TRBJ1-1; clone size: few; V gene: TRBV9; CDR3 DNA: TGTGCTTCAGGAGAACTGAACACTGAAGCTTTCTTT; CDR3 protein: CASGELNTEAFF
CDR3 length: 14; D gene: TRBD1; J gene: TRBJ1-5; clone size: -; V gene: TRBV7-2; CDR3 DNA: TGTGCCAGCAGCGATACAGGGGGCAGTCAGCCCCAGCATTTT; CDR3 protein: CASSDTGGSQPQHF
CDR3 length: 15; D gene: -; J gene: TRBJ1-2; clone size: -; V gene: TRBV19; CDR3 DNA: TGTGCCAGTAGTGGGTCGGGGCGAGGCATTTATGGCTACACCTTC; CDR3 protein: CASSGSGRGIYGYTF
CDR3 length: 13; D gene: -; J gene: TRBJ1-2; clone size: -; V gene: TRBV5-6; CDR3 DNA: TGTGCCAGCAGCAGCCCCCCAGGTGATGGCTACACCTTC; CDR3 protein: CASSSPPGDGYTF
CDR3 length: 11; D gene: -; J gene: TRBJ2-5; clone size: -; V gene: TRBV9; CDR3 DNA: TGTGCCAGCAGCGCCTCGGAGACCCAGTACTTC; CDR3 protein: CASSASETQYF
CDR3 length: 16; D gene: -; J gene: TRBJ1-2; clone size: -; V gene: TRBV7-2; CDR3 DNA: TGTGCCAGCACCTTGCAGGGACCTTTAGCTAACTATGGCTACACCTTC; CDR3 protein: CASTLQGPLANYGYTF